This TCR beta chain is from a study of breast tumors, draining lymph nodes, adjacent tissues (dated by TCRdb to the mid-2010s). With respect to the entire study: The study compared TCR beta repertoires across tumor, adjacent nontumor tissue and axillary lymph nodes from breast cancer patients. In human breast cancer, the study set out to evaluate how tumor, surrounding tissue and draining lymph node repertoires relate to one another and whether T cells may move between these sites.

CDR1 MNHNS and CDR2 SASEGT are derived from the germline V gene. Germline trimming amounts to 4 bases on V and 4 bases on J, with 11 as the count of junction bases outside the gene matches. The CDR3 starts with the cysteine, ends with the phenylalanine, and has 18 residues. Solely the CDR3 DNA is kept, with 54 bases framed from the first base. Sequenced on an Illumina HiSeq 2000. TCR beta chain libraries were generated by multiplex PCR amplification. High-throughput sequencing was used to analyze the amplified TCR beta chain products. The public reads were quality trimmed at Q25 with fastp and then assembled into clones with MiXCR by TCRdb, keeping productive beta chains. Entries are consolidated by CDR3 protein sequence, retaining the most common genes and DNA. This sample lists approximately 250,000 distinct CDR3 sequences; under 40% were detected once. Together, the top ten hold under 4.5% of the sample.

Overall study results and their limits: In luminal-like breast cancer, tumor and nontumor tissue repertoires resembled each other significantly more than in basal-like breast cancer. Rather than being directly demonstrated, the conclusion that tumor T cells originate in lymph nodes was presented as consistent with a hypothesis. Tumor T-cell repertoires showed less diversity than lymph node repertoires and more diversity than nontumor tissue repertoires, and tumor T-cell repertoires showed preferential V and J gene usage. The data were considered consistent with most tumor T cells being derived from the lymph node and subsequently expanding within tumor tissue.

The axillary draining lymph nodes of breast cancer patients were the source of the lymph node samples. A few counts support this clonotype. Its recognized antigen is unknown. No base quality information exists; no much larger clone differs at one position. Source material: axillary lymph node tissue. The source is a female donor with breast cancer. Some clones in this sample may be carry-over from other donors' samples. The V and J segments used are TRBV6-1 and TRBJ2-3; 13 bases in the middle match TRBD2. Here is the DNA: TGTGCCAGCAGTGTTTTGACTAGCGGGAGGCCGGGCTCAGATACGCAGTATTTT. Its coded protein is CASSVLTSGRPGSDTQYF.